The next 16 T cell receptor beta chains were all read from a single sample in a study of T cell repertoires in cytomegalovirus infection. TCRdb analysed the reads with MiXCR anew, one entry per CDR3 protein. The sample comprises about 350,000 distinct CDR3 sequences, approximately 30% of which are singletons, and 13% rests with the top ten. Antigen specificity for these receptors is unknown. Sequencing was performed on cultured PBMCs, taken from culture after CMV antigen stimulation. Receptors were obtained from a human donor in good health (CMV status not recorded). Some clones in this sample may be carry-over from other donors' samples.

This clonotype was detected many times. This chain connects TRBV7-2 to TRBJ2-5, with TRBD2 matching 7 bases. Germline V gene data show CDR1 as SGHTA and CDR2 as FQGNSA. The CDR3 runs to 15 residues. The V segment lost 4 bases and the J segment 5 bases; nucleotides outside the gene matches: 10. The CDR3 DNA sequence: TGTGCCAGCAGCTCCGGGGGAGGGTACCGGGAGACCCAGTACTTC. It translates to CASSSGGGYRETQYF.

V is TRBV7-9 and J is TRBJ2-3; TRBD2 matches 8 bases. In germline, CDR1 is SEHNR, CDR2 FQNEAQ (reference sequence). The CDR3 has 16 residues. V shed 5 bases and J 2 bases; nucleotides not matched to a gene: 9. The CDR3 nucleotides are TGTGCCAGCAGCCCCTTAGCGGGGACCCACACAGATACGCAGTATTTT. Its translation is CASSPLAGTHTDTQYF.

The chain combines TRBV4-1 with TRBJ2-7; D may be TRBD2 (6 bases). The length of the CDR3 is 15 residues. The V gene's germline CDR1 is MGHRA and CDR2 YSYEKL. With 1 base removed from V and 1 base from J, the gap between germline ends came to 11 bases. In nucleotides, the CDR3 is TGCGCCAGCAGCCAAGCGCCTAGCGAATCCTACGAGCAGTACTTC. Protein sequence: CASSQAPSESYEQYF.

The J gene is TRBJ1-3, the V gene TRBV10-3, with 9 bases that match TRBD1. CDR3 length: 13 amino acids. CDR1 is ENHRY and CDR2 is SYGVKD in the germline V gene. After removal of 8 bases from V and 1 base from J, the junction contained 0 bases not matched to a gene. The CDR3 protein is CAIGTGSGNTIYF. DNA of the CDR3: TGTGCCATCGGGACAGGGTCTGGAAACACCATATATTTT.

This clonotype was detected a few times. This sequence joins TRBV19 and TRBJ1-1; maybe TRBD1 (5 bases). V was cut by 7 bases and J by 0 bases, with 12 bases left in between. Looked up from germline, CDR1 is LNHDA and CDR2 is SQIVND (reference sequence). The CDR3 spans 14 residues. CDR3 coding DNA: TGTGCCAGTACCAGACAGCTGATGAACACTGAAGCTTTCTTT. As protein: CASTRQLMNTEAFF.

This clonotype appeared many times. The chain employs TRBV7-6 and TRBJ2-1; TRBD2 aligns across 7 bases. Germline V gene sequence: CDR1 SGHVS, CDR2 FNYEAQ. With 5 bases clipped from V and 2 bases from J, the junction kept 9 bases outside the gene matches. This CDR3 contains 16 residues. The CDR3 coding sequence is TGTGCCAGCAGCACTATAGCGGGCACCACCTACAATGAGCAGTTCTTC. Amino acids: CASSTIAGTTYNEQFF. The whole variable domain, filled in from reference TRBV7-6 and TRBJ2-1, reads GAGVSQSPRYKVTKRGQDVALRCDPISGHVSLYWYRQALGQGPEFLTYFNYEAQQDKSGLPNDRFSAERPEGSISTLTIQRTEQRDSAMYRCASSTIAGTTYNEQFFGPGTRLTVL.

The V gene is TRBV20-1, the J gene TRBJ2-3; TRBD2 matches 8 bases. The germline V gene encodes CDR1 DFQATT and CDR2 SNEGSKA (reference sequence). V dropped 4 bases and J dropped 4; count of bases not matched to a gene: 10. CDR3 length: 15 residues. The CDR3 here is CSATLGGGRADTQYF. Written as DNA, the CDR3 is TGCAGTGCTACCCTCGGGGGGGGGCGCGCAGATACGCAGTATTTT.

This clonotype appeared a few times. The chain links TRBV7-2 to TRBJ1-1, with 7 bases identical to TRBD1. After removal of 2 bases from V and 8 bases from J, the junction contained 5 bases not matched to a gene. CDR1 and CDR2 from the germline V gene are SGHTA and FQGNSA. The CDR3 length is 13 residues. CDR3 DNA: TGTGCCAGCAGCTTAACGGGACAGTTAGAAGCTTTCTTT. It specifies CASSLTGQLEAFF.

The chain recombines TRBV4-3 with TRBJ2-3; no firm D call. Per germline, CDR1 LGHNA and CDR2 YSLEER. The CDR3 contains 14 residues. V gave up 0 bases and J gave up 0 bases, with 4 bases separating them. The CDR3 sequence: CASSQDFSTDTQYF. The CDR3 DNA reads TGCGCCAGCAGCCAAGATTTTAGCACAGATACGCAGTATTTT.

This clonotype was counted only a few times. This rearrangement joins TRBV12-3 or TRBV12-4 to TRBJ2-3; 8 positions match TRBD2. The CDR3 contains 15 residues. V shed 3 bases, J shed 2 bases, and the junction held 4 bases outside the gene matches. CDR3 DNA: TGTGCCAGCAGTTTTACTAGCGGCTACACAGATACGCAGTATTTT. This encodes CASSFTSGYTDTQYF.

This clonotype was counted a single time. The chain recombines TRBV4-1 with TRBJ1-2, with D perhaps TRBD1 (5 bases). The V end was cut by 0 bases, the J end by 6 bases, with 17 bases between. Germline V gene lookup returns CDR1 MGHRA and CDR2 YSYEKL. This CDR3 is built from 16 residues. CDR3 in DNA: TGCGCCAGCAGCCAAGATAATGGGTCAGGGAGGGATGGCTACACCTTC. This sequence encodes CASSQDNGSGRDGYTF.

This clonotype was picked up many times. V gene TRBV7-2 combines with J gene TRBJ2-7; 7 nucleotides align to TRBD2. The V gene's germline CDR1 is SGHTA and CDR2 FQGNSA. The CDR3 consists of 13 residues. Trimming removed 8 bases from V and 3 bases from J; junction bases left unmatched: 7. CDR3 sequence (DNA): TGTGCCAGCGCGGGGGTATTGGGCTACGAGCAGTACGTC. Its translation: CASAGVLGYEQYV.

This clonotype appeared a single time. The chain links TRBV6-1 to TRBJ2-1; perhaps TRBD1 as D (7 bases). In germline, CDR1 is MNHNS, CDR2 SASEGT. The CDR3 totals 14 residues. The ends were cut back, 5 bases at V and 3 bases at J, with 11 bases in the middle. CDR3 loop: CASSFRGVYNEQFF. The DNA of the CDR3 is TGTGCCAGCAGTTTCAGGGGGGTCTACAATGAGCAGTTCTTC.

This clonotype was seen more than once but under ten times. V usage is TRBV27 and J usage is TRBJ2-7; D unclear. The CDR3 has 12 amino acids. Trimming took off 6 bases at V and 3 bases at J, with 9 bases between the two ends. Germline CDR1 is MNHEY and CDR2 is SMNVEV (reference sequence). The CDR3 loop reads CASSHALYEQYV. Written as DNA, the CDR3 is TGTGCCAGCAGCCACGCCCTCTACGAGCAGTACGTC.

The J gene is TRBJ2-7, the V gene TRBV6-6; tentatively, D is TRBD1 or TRBD2 (8 bases each). CDR1 MNHNY and CDR2 SVGAGI come from the germline V gene (reference sequence). Trimming took off 6 bases at V and 9 bases at J, with 27 bases between the two ends. The CDR3 is 16 residues long. As DNA, the CDR3 is TGTGCCAGCAGGGGACAGGCCGGGACTAGTATATTTCCGCAGTACTTC. Protein: CASRGQAGTSIFPQYF.

This clonotype was seen more than once but under ten times. The genes are TRBV6-1 and TRBJ2-5; tentatively, D is TRBD1 (5 bases). The CDR3 sequence is 14 residues long. Germline V gives CDR1 MNHNS, CDR2 SASEGT. Trimming left V 6 bases short and J 3 bases short, with 14 bases between. The CDR3 loop is CASSLWGSKETQYF. CDR3 in DNA: TGTGCCAGCAGCCTATGGGGCTCTAAAGAGACCCAGTACTTC.